This T cell receptor (beta chain) is drawn from a study of regulatory T cells in long-lasting Graves disease. This clonotype was picked up many times. Its matching antigen is unknown. For TCR beta, libraries came from iRepertoire HTBI primers and Arm-PCR of CDR3 regions. Authors' data handling: About 60 TRBV and around 15 TRBJ segments were identified across samples. TCRdb itself ran the multiplex PCR reads through MiXCR, one entry per CDR3 protein. TCRdb assigned the V and J calls; the authors' analysis was not used. The sample contains approximately 360,000 distinct CDR3 sequences, about 12% of which appear only once. This CDR3 region has 14 residues. CDR1 is MNHEY and CDR2 is SVGAGI in the germline V gene. Between the trimmed V and J ends, which lost 3 bases and 4 bases, there was a span of 12 bases. Study results and caveats: New patients shared fewer public clonotypes (966) than persistent patients did (more than 2,500).

Described time point: newly diagnosed GD, antithyroid drugs for less than 3 months. RNA extracted from PBMCs served as the sequencing template. These data were also reused for a study on T cells in Graves' hyperthyroidism and ophthalmopathy. From that paper: Ophthalmopathy got predicted by the model a median around six months before its onset.

The receptor was derived from a young woman with Graves disease. The chain employs TRBV6-5 and TRBJ1-2; possible D gene TRBD1, 6 bases. The sample was peripheral blood mononuclear cells (PBMCs), taken at new diagnosis, from a patient treated with antithyroid drugs. The CDR3 protein is CASSYGGPIYGYTF. The CDR3 nucleotides read TGTGCCAGCAGTTATGGGGGCCCAATCTATGGCTACACCTTC.